A selection of T cell receptor beta chains follows, all from one sample in a study of blood T cells in healthy people across ages. TCRdb re-called the 5' RACE reads through MiXCR, storing one row per CDR3 protein. The sample shows over 550,000 distinct CDR3 sequences, 25% to 30% of them seen only once. The sequenced sample consisted of blood. These receptors all stem from a woman older than 75 in good health. The CDR3 runs from the conserved cysteine through the conserved F or W. Fields, in order: CDR3 protein, V gene, J gene.

CDR3: CATSDPGTKYNEQFF
V: TRBV24-1
J: TRBJ2-1

CDR3: CSVEDFGPPSQYF
V: TRBV29-1
J: TRBJ2-5

CDR3: CAIRADRGGSYEQYF
V: TRBV10-3
J: TRBJ2-7

CDR3: CASSQGGDTGELFF
V: TRBV4-2
J: TRBJ2-2

CDR3: CASSQGQRQGAVEQYF
V: TRBV3-1
J: TRBJ2-7

CDR3: CASSWQGSNQPQHF
V: TRBV7-2
J: TRBJ1-5

CDR3: CSARSFDRDHNEQFF
V: TRBV20-1
J: TRBJ2-1

CDR3: CASSRSSGGASTEAFF
V: TRBV3-1
J: TRBJ1-1

CDR3: CASSVEGLGTVGEKLFF
V: TRBV9
J: TRBJ1-4

CDR3: CASSWGTANYEQYF
V: TRBV7-2
J: TRBJ2-7

CDR3: CASSSRDRGEQFF
V: TRBV18
J: TRBJ2-1

CDR3: CASSQHGGANTGELFF
V: TRBV4-3
J: TRBJ2-2

CDR3: CASRSRGRSPLHF
V: TRBV7-2
J: TRBJ1-6

CDR3: CASRLAGGGNEQFF
V: TRBV12-3/TRBV12-4
J: TRBJ2-1

CDR3: CASSPGVGSTEAFF
V: TRBV7-2
J: TRBJ1-1

CDR3: CASSLDYGTAASGGYTF
V: TRBV9
J: TRBJ1-2

CDR3: CASSPPGQGRTEQYF
V: TRBV7-8
J: TRBJ2-7

CDR3: CASSLVLAGPYSNQPQHF
V: TRBV7-8
J: TRBJ1-5

CDR3: CASSNRQQETQYF
V: TRBV7-9
J: TRBJ2-5

CDR3: CASSSGGLVTEAFF
V: TRBV7-9
J: TRBJ1-1

CDR3: CSARGDSFSNTGELFF
V: TRBV20-1
J: TRBJ2-2

CDR3: CAWSAIMGNQPQHF
V: TRBV30
J: TRBJ1-5

CDR3: CASSEARQGYYQGNTEAFF
V: TRBV7-6
J: TRBJ1-1

CDR3: CSVEGGRTSQVDNEQFF
V: TRBV29-1
J: TRBJ2-1

CDR3: CASSLQGEQPQHF
V: TRBV7-9
J: TRBJ1-5

CDR3: CSARALTSGNYNEQFF
V: TRBV20-1
J: TRBJ2-1

CDR3: CSGSGGDEQYF
V: TRBV20-1
J: TRBJ2-7

CDR3: CASSLALHVGGELFF
V: TRBV5-5
J: TRBJ2-2

CDR3: CASSQVRTGERETQYF
V: TRBV18
J: TRBJ2-5

CDR3: CSVDGDTSYEQYF
V: TRBV29-1
J: TRBJ2-7

CDR3: CASGVVAGGSNQPQHF
V: TRBV9
J: TRBJ1-5

CDR3: CSATKPMGQGARQPQHF
V: TRBV20-1
J: TRBJ1-5

CDR3: CASSLRTVLNQPQHF
V: TRBV2
J: TRBJ1-5

CDR3: CATSRDLSGANVLTF
V: TRBV15
J: TRBJ2-6

CDR3: CSAPQTGSSYNSPLYF
V: TRBV20-1
J: TRBJ2-7

CDR3: CAIRMGQGEEKLFF
V: TRBV10-3
J: TRBJ1-4

CDR3: CASSSQGVNQPQHF
V: TRBV7-2
J: TRBJ1-5